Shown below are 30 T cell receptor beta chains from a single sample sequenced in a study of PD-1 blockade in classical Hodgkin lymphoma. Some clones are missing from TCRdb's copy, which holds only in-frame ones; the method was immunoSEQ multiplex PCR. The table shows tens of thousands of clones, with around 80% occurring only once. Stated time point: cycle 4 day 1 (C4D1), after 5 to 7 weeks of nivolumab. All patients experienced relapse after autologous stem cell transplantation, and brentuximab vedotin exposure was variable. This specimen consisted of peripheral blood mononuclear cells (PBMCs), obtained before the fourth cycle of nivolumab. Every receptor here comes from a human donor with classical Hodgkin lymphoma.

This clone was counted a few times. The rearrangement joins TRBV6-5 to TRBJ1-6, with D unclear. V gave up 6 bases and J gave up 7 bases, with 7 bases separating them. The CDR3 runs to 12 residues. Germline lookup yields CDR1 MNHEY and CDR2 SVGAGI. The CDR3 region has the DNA TGTGCCAGCAGAGGCCTAAATTCACCCCTCCACTTT. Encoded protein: CASRGLNSPLHF.

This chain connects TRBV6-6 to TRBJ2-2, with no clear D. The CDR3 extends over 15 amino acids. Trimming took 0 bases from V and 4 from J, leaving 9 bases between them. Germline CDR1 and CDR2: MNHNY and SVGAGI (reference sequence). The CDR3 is CASSYSPRVTGELFF. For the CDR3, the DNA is TGTGCCAGCAGTTACTCGCCCAGAGTCACCGGGGAGCTGTTTTTT.

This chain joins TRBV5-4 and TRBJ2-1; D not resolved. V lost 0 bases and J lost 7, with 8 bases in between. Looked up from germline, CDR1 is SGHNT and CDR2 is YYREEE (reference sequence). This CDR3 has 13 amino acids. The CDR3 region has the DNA TGTGCCAGCAGCTTGGGACCCCGGAATGAGCAGTTCTTC. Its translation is CASSLGPRNEQFF.

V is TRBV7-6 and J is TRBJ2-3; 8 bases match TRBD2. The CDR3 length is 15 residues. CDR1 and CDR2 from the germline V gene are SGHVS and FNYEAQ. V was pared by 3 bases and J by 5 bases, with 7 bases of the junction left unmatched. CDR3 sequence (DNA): TGTGCCAGCAGCTTCAAAACGGGGGGGGAAGATACGCAGTATTTT. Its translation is CASSFKTGGEDTQYF.

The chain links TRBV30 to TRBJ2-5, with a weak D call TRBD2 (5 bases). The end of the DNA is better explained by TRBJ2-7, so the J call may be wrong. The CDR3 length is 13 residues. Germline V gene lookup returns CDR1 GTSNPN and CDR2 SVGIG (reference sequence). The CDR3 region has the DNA TGTGCCTGGAGGGCCGGACTGTTCTACGAGCAGTACTTC. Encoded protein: CAWRAGLFYEQYF.

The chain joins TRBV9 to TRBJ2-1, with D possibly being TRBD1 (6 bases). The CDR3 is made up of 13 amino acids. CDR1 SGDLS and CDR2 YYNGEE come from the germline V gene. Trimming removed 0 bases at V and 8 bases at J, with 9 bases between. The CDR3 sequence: CASSVVGAHEQFF. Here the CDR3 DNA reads TGTGCCAGCAGCGTAGTGGGGGCCCATGAGCAGTTCTTC.

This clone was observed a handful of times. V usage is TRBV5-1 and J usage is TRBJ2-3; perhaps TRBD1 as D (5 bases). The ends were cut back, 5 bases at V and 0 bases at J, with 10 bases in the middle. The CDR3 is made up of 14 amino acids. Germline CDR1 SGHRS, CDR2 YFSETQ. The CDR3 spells CASSLDRSTDTQYF. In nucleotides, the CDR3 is TGCGCCAGCAGTCTTGACAGAAGCACAGATACGCAGTATTTT.

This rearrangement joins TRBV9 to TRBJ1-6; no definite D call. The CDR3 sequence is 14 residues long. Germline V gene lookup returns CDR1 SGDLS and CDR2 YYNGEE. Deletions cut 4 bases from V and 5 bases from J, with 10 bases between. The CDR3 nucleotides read TGTGCCAGCAGCCTGCAGGTTAATAATTCACCCCTCCACTTT. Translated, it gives CASSLQVNNSPLHF.

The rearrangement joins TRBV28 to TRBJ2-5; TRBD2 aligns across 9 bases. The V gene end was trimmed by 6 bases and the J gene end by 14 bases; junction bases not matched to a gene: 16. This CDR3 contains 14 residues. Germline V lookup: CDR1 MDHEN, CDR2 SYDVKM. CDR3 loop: CASSPYGGLALPYF. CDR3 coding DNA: TGTGCCAGCAGCCCGTATGGGGGACTAGCTCTACCTTACTTC.

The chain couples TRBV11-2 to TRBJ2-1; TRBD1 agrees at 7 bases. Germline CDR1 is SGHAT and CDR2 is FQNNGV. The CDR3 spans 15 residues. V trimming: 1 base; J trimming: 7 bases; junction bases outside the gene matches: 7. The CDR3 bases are TGTGCCAGCAGCTTAGTGAAGGGGGCGCGAAATGAGCAGTTCTTC. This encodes CASSLVKGARNEQFF. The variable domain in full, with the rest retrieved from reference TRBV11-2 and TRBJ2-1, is EAGVAQSPRYKIIEKRQSVAFWCNPISGHATLYWYQQILGQGPKLLIQFQNNGVVDDSQLPKDRFSAERLKGVDSTLKIQPAKLEDSAVYLCASSLVKGARNEQFFGPGTRLTVL.

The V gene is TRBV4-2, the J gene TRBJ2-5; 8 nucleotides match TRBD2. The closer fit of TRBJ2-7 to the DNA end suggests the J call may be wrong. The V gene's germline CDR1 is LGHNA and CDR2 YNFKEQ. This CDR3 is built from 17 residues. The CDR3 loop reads CASSQAGRLAGGHEQYF. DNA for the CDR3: TGTGCCAGCAGCCAAGCGGGGCGACTGGCGGGGGGCCACGAGCAGTACTTC.

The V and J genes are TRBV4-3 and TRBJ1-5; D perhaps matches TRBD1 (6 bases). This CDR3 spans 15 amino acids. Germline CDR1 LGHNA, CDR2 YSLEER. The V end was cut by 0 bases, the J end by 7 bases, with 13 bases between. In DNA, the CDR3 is TGCGCCAGCAGCCAAGAAGCGGGGGGCGAGCAGCCCCAGCATTTT. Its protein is CASSQEAGGEQPQHF.

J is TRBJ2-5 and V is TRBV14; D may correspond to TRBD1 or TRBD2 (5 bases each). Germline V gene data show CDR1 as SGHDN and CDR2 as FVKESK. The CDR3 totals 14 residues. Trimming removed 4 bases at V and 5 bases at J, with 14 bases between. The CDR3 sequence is CASSPGAGLETQYF. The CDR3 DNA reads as TGTGCCAGCAGCCCCGGGGCAGGACTGGAGACCCAGTACTTC.

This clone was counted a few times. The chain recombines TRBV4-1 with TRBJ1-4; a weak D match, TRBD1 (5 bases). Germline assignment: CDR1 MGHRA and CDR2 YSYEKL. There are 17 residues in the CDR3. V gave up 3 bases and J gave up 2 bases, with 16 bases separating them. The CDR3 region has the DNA TGCGCCAGCAGCCACCCTCGCAGGGATTCGACTAATGAAAAACTGTTTTTT. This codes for CASSHPRRDSTNEKLFF.

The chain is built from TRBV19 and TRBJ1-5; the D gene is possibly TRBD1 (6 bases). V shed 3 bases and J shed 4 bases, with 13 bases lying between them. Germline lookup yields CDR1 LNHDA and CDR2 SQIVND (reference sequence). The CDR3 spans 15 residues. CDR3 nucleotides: TGTGCCAGTAGTATCCAGGGGAGCCAGAATCAGCCCCAGCATTTT. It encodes CASSIQGSQNQPQHF.

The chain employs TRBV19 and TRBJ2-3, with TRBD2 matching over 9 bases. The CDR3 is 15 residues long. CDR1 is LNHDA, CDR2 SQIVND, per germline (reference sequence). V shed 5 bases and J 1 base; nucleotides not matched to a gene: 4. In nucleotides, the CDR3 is TGTGCCAGTAGTTTAAGACTAGCGGGCACAGATACGCAGTATTTT. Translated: CASSLRLAGTDTQYF. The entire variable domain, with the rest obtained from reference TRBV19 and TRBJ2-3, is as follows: DGGITQSPKYLFRKEGQNVTLSCEQNLNHDAMYWYRQDPGQGLRLIYYSQIVNDFQKGDIAEGYSVSREKKESFPLTVTSAQKNPTAFYLCASSLRLAGTDTQYFGPGTRLTVL.

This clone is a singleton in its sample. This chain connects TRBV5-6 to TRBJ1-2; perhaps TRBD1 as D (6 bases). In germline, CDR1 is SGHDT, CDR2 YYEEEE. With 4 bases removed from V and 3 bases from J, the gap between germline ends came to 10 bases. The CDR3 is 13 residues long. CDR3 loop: CASSEDSYYGYTF. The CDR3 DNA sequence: TGTGCCAGCAGCGAGGACAGCTACTATGGCTACACCTTC.

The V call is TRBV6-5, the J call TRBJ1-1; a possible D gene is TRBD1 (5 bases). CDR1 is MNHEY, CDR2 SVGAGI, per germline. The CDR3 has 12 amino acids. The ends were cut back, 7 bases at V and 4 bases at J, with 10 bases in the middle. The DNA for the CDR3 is TGTGCCAGCACCTCTGGGACCACTGAAGCTTTCTTT. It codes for CASTSGTTEAFF.

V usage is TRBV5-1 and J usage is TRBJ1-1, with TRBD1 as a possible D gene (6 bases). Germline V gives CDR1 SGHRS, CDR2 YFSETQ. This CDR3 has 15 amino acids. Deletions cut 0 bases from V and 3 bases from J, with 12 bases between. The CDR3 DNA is TGCGCCAGCAGCTTGGAGGGGGAATCGTACACTGAAGCTTTCTTT. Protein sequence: CASSLEGESYTEAFF. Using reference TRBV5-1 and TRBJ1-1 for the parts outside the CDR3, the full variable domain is KAGVTQTPRYLIKTRGQQVTLSCSPISGHRSVSWYQQTPGQGLQFLFEYFSETQRNKGNFPGRFSGRQFSNSRSEMNVSTLELGDSALYLCASSLEGESYTEAFFGQGTRLTVV.

CDR3 residues: CSGRGRNYGYTF. In DNA form, the CDR3 reads TGCAGCGGACGGGGGAGGAACTATGGCTACACCTTC. The gene calls are TRBV29-1 and TRBJ1-2, with D possibly being TRBD1 (5 bases). The germline V gene encodes CDR1 SQVTM and CDR2 ANQGSEA. This CDR3 contains 12 residues. Trimming cost V 7 bases and J 2 bases, with 11 bases left between them.

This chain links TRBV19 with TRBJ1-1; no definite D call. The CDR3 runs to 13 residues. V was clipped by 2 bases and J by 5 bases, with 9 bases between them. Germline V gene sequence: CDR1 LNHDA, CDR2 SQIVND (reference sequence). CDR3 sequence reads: CASSIMSLTEAFF. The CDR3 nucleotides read TGTGCCAGTAGTATAATGTCTTTGACTGAAGCTTTCTTT.

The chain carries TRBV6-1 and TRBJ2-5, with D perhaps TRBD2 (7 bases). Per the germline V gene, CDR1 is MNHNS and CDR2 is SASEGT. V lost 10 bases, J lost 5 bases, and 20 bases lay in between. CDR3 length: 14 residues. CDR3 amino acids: CAIKGGARYETQYF. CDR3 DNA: TGTGCCATCAAGGGGGGGGCTCGGTACGAGACCCAGTACTTC.

The CDR3 nucleotides are TGTGCCTGGAGAACAGGGGGAAACACTGAAGCTTTCTTT. Amino acids: CAWRTGGNTEAFF. The rearrangement joins TRBV30 to TRBJ1-1, with 8 bases identical to TRBD1. CDR3 length equals 13 residues. Germline CDR1 is GTSNPN and CDR2 is SVGIG (reference sequence). Losses at the gene ends were 3 bases for V and 2 bases for J; bases not matched to a gene: 2.

The CDR3 reads CASSFHARVGTEAFF. CDR3 sequence (DNA): TGTGCCAGCAGTTTCCACGCCCGGGTAGGGACTGAAGCTTTCTTT. The chain combines TRBV28 with TRBJ1-1; no reliable D call. This CDR3 has 15 amino acids. Deletions cut 3 bases from V and 5 bases from J, with 16 bases between. CDR1 is MDHEN, CDR2 SYDVKM, per germline.

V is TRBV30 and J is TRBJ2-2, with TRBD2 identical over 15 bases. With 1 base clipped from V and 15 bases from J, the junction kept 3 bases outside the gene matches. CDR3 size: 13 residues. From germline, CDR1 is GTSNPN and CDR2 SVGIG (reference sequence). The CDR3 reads CAWSGTSGGAVFF. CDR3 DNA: TGTGCCTGGAGTGGGACTAGCGGGGGGGCGGTGTTTTTT.

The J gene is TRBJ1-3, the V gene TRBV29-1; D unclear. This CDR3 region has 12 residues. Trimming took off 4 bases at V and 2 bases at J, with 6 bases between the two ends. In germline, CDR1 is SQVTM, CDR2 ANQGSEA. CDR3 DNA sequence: TGCAGCGTTGGTCTAGCTGGAAACACCATATATTTT. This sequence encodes CSVGLAGNTIYF.

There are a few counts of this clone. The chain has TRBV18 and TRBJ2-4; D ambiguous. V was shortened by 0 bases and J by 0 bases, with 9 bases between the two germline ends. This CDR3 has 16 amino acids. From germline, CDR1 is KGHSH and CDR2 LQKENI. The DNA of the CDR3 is TGTGCCAGCTCACCACCGGCAGGCCTAGCCAAAAACATTCAGTACTTC. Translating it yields CASSPPAGLAKNIQYF.

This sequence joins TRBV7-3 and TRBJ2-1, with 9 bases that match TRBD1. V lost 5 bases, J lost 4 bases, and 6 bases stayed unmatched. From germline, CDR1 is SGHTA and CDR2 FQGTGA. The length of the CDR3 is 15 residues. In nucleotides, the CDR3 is TGTGCCAGCAGCCCCGCGGGACAGGGTTACAATGAGCAGTTCTTC. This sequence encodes CASSPAGQGYNEQFF.

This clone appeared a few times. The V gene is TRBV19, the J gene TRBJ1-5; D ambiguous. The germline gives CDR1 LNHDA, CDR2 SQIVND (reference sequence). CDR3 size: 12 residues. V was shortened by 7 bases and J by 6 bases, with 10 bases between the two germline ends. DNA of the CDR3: TGTGCCAGTACTCCGAGAGGTCAGCCCCAGCATTTT. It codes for CASTPRGQPQHF.

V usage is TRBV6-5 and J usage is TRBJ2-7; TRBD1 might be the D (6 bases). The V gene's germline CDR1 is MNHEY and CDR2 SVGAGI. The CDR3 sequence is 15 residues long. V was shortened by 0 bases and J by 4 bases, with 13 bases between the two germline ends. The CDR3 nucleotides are TGTGCCAGCAGTTACTCGTGGGCAGGGGATTACGAGCAGTACTTC. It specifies CASSYSWAGDYEQYF.